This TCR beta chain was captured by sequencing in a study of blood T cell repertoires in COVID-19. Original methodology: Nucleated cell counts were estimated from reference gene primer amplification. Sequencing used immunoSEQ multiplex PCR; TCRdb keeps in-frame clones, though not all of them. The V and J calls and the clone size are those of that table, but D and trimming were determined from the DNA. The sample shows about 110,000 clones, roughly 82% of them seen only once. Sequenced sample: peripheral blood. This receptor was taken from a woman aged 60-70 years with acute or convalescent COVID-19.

CDR3 residues: CASRDPSGPSTDTQYF. The CDR3 region has the DNA TGTGCCAGTAGGGACCCTAGCGGACCTAGCACAGATACGCAGTATTTT. The gene calls are TRBV19 and TRBJ2-3, with TRBD2 matching over 7 bases. This CDR3 is built from 16 residues. Germline V gives CDR1 LNHDA, CDR2 SQIVND (reference sequence). The V and J ends lost 6 bases and 0 bases, in that order; junction bases with no gene match: 9.